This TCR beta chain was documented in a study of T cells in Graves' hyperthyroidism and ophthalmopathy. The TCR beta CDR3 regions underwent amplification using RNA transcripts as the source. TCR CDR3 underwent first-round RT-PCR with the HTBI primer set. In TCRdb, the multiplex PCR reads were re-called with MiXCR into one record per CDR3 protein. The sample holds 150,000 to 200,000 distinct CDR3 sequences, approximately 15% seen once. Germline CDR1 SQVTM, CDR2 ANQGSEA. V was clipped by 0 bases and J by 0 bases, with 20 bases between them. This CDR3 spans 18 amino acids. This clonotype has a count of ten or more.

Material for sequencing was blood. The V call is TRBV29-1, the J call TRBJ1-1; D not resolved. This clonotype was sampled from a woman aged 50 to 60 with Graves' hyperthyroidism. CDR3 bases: TGCAGCGTTGAAGATGTTCGCGGGGAGGAGGGAATGAACACTGAAGCTTTCTTT. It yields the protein CSVEDVRGEEGMNTEAFF.